This entry lists 6 T cell receptor beta chains sequenced from one sample in a study of shared clonotypes between healthy human individuals. Generated by immunoSEQ multiplex PCR, the TCRdb table keeps only in-frame clones and is missing some. The data hold about 610,000 clones, with approximately 96% observed a single time. As defined, naive CD8 cells were CD45RO-negative and positively selected for CCR7, with terminally differentiated effector memory CD45RA+ cells excluded. Sequencing was carried out using naive CD8+ T cells sorted from blood. Receptors were obtained from a woman aged 25 to 39 in good health.

This chain connects TRBV4-1 to TRBJ2-7; D may be TRBD1 (5 bases). The CDR3 consists of 14 residues. Germline CDR1 reads MGHRA; CDR2 reads YSYEKL. Between the trimmed V and J ends, which lost 0 bases and 5 bases, there was a span of 11 bases. For the CDR3, the DNA is TGCGCCAGCAGCCAAGATAGGGGTCTTGACGAGCAGTACTTC. Its protein is CASSQDRGLDEQYF.

The J gene is TRBJ2-1, the V gene TRBV6-1; D is unclear. Germline V gene lookup returns CDR1 MNHNS and CDR2 SASEGT. V was shortened by 7 bases and J by 9 bases, with 10 bases between the two germline ends. The CDR3 runs 11 residues. The CDR3 sequence: CASTESAEQFF. The CDR3 DNA reads as TGTGCCAGCACCGAGAGCGCTGAGCAGTTCTTC.

This chain connects TRBV11-2 to TRBJ2-7, with D perhaps TRBD2 (6 bases). Trimming left V 5 bases short and J 5 bases short, with 10 bases between. The CDR3 totals 12 residues. CDR1 and CDR2 (germline): SGHAT, FQNNGV. CDR3 nucleotides: TGTGCCAGCAGCCCCGGGGGTAACGAGCAGTACTTC. Protein sequence: CASSPGGNEQYF. The full variable domain, in which reference TRBV11-2 and TRBJ2-7 provide the parts outside the CDR3, is EAGVAQSPRYKIIEKRQSVAFWCNPISGHATLYWYQQILGQGPKLLIQFQNNGVVDDSQLPKDRFSAERLKGVDSTLKIQPAKLEDSAVYLCASSPGGNEQYFGPGTRLTVT.

The V and J genes are TRBV2 and TRBJ2-3, with D uncertain. This CDR3 is built from 11 residues. Germline-derived CDR1 and CDR2 are SNHLY and FYNNEI. With 6 bases removed from V and 5 bases from J, the gap between germline ends came to 6 bases. The CDR3 coding sequence is TGTGCCAGCAGCGCCGGAGATACGCAGTATTTT. Its translation: CASSAGDTQYF. Together with reference TRBV2 and TRBJ2-3, the CDR3 gives the full variable domain: EPEVTQTPSHQVTQMGQEVILRCVPISNHLYFYWYRQILGQKVEFLVSFYNNEISEKSEIFDDQFSVERPDGSNFTLKIRSTKLEDSAMYFCASSAGDTQYFGPGTRLTVL.

The chain carries TRBV5-1 and TRBJ2-3; 8 bases are shared with TRBD2. This CDR3 has 16 amino acids. Germline V gene data show CDR1 as SGHRS and CDR2 as YFSETQ. J lost 6 bases, V lost 3 bases, and 12 bases had no gene match. The CDR3 is CASSWAAGVLVDTQYF. CDR3 DNA: TGCGCCAGCAGCTGGGCAGCGGGGGTGCTTGTGGATACGCAGTATTTT.

This CDR3 reads CASSQVQVRRMNTEAFF. CDR3 bases: TGCGCCAGCAGCCAAGTCCAGGTTCGACGAATGAACACTGAAGCTTTCTTT. The chain joins TRBV4-1 to TRBJ1-1; D is undetermined. Germline V gene data show CDR1 as MGHRA and CDR2 as YSYEKL. CDR3 length: 17 amino acids. Trimming removed 1 base from V and 0 bases from J, with 15 bases in between.